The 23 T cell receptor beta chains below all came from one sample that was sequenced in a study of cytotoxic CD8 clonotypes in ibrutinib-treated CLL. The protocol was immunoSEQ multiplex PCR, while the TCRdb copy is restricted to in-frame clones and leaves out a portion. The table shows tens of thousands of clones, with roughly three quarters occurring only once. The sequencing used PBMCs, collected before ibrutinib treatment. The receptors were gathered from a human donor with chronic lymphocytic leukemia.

The CDR3: CASSVLAGGGEQYF. DNA for the CDR3: TGTGCCAGCAGCGTTTTAGCGGGAGGTGGCGAGCAGTACTTC. The chain recombines TRBV9 with TRBJ2-7; 10 nucleotides line up with TRBD2. The germline CDR1 and CDR2 sequences are SGDLS and YYNGEE. The CDR3 runs 14 residues. V was clipped by 2 bases and J by 6 bases; unmatched bases: 5.

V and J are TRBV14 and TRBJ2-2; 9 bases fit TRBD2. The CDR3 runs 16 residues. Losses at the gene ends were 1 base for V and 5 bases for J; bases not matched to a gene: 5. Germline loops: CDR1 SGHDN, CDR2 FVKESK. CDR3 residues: CASSQVWLAGTGELFF. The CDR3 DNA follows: TGTGCCAGCAGCCAAGTTTGGCTAGCGGGAACCGGGGAGCTGTTTTTT.

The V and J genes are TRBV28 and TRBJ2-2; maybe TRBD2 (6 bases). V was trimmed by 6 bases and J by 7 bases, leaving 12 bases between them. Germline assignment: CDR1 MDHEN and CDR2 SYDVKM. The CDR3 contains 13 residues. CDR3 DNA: TGTGCCAGCAGCAGGTGGAGGGACGGGGAGCTGTTTTTT. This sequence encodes CASSRWRDGELFF.

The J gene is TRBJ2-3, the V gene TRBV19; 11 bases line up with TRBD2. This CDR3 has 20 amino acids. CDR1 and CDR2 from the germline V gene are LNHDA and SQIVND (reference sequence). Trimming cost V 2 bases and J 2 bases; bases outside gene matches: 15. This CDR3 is CASSITSGGSRHDNTDTQYF. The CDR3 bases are TGTGCCAGTAGTATAACTAGCGGGGGCTCCCGTCATGACAACACAGATACGCAGTATTTT.

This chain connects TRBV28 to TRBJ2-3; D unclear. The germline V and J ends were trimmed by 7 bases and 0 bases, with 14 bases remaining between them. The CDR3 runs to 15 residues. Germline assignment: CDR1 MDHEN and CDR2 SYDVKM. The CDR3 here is CASNSGHPSTDTQYF. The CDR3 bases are TGTGCCAGCAACTCGGGCCACCCTAGCACAGATACGCAGTATTTT.

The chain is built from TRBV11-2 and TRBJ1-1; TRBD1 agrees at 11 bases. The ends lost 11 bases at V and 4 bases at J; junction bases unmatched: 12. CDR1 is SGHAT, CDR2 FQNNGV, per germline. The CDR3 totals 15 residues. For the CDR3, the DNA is TGTGCCCATTACCGGGACAGGGGGTTCGGCACTGAAGCTTTCTTT. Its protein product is CAHYRDRGFGTEAFF.

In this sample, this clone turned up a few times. The CDR3 loop is CASSPTGGTGSPLHF. For the CDR3, the DNA is TGTGCCAGCAGCCCGACAGGGGGGACTGGTTCACCCCTCCACTTT. The chain carries TRBV11-2 and TRBJ1-6; TRBD1 matches at 9 bases. The CDR3 spans 15 residues. Trimming removed 5 bases from V and 9 bases from J; junction bases left unmatched: 8. Germline CDR1 is SGHAT and CDR2 is FQNNGV.

The CDR3, as DNA: TGTGCCAGCAGTGGACAGGATAATTCACCCCTCCACTTT. This encodes CASSGQDNSPLHF. The rearrangement links TRBV2 to TRBJ1-6; D perhaps matches TRBD1 (6 bases). CDR3 length equals 13 residues. Germline CDR1 and CDR2: SNHLY and FYNNEI. The V and J ends lost 4 bases and 5 bases respectively, with 6 bases between them.

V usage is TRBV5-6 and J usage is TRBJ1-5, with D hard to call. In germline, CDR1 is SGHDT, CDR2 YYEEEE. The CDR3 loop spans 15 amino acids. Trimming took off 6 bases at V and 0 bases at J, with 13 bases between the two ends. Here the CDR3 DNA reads TGTGCCAGCACCTTAGGGTTTTCTAGCAATCAGCCCCAGCATTTT. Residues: CASTLGFSSNQPQHF.

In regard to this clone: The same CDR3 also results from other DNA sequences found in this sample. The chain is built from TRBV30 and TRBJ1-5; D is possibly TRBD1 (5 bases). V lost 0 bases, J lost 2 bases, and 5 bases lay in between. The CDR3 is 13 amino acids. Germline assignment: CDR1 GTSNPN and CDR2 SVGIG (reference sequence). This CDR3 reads CAWSVGGNQPQHF. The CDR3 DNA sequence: TGTGCCTGGAGTGTGGGGGGCAATCAGCCCCAGCATTTT.

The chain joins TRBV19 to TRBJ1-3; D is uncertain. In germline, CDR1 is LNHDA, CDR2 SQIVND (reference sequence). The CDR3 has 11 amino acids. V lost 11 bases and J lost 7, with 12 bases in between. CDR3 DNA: TGTGCCGGTGGGTGGAGTAACACCATATATTTT. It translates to CAGGWSNTIYF.

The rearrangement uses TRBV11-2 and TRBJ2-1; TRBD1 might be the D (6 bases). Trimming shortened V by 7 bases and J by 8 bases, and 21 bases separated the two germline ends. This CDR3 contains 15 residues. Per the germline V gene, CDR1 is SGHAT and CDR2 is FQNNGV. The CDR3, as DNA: TGTGCCAGCACTCCAGGGACATCGAACAGGGATGAGCAGTTCTTC. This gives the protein CASTPGTSNRDEQFF. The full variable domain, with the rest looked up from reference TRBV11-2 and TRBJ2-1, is EAGVAQSPRYKIIEKRQSVAFWCNPISGHATLYWYQQILGQGPKLLIQFQNNGVVDDSQLPKDRFSAERLKGVDSTLKIQPAKLEDSAVYLCASTPGTSNRDEQFFGPGTRLTVL.

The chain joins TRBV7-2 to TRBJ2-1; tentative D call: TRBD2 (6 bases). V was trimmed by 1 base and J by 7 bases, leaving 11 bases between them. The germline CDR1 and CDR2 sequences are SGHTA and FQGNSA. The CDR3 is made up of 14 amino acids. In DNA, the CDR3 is TGTGCCAGCAGCTTAGGCTTTCGGGGGAATGAGCAGTTCTTC. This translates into CASSLGFRGNEQFF.

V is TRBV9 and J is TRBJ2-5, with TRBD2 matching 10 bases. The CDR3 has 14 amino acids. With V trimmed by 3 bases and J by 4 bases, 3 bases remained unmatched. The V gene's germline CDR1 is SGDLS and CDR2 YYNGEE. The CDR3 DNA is TGTGCCAGCAGCGATTGGACTAGCGGAGAGACCCAGTACTTC. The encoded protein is CASSDWTSGETQYF. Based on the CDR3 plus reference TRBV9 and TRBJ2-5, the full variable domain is DSGVTQTPKHLITATGQRVTLRCSPRSGDLSVYWYQQSLDQGLQFLIQYYNGEERAKGNILERFSAQQFPDLHSELNLSSLELGDSALYFCASSDWTSGETQYFGPGTRLLVL.

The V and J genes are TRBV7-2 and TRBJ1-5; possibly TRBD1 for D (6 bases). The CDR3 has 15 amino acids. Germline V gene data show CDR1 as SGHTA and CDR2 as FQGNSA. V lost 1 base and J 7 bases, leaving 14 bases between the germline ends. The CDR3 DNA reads TGTGCCAGCAGCTTAGTGGAGGGCGGGGGCCAGCCCCAGCATTTT. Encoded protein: CASSLVEGGGQPQHF.

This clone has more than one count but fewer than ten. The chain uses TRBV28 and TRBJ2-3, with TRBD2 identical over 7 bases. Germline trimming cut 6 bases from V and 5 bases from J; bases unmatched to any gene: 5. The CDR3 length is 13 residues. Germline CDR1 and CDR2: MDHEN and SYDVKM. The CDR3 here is CASRPPGGDTQYF. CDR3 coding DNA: TGTGCCAGCAGACCCCCGGGGGGAGATACGCAGTATTTT.

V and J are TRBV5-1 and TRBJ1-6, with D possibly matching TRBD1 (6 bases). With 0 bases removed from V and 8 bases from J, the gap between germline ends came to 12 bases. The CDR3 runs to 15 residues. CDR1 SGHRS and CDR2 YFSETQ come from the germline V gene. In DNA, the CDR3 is TGCGCCAGCAGCTTGGCAGGGGTATTTGATTCACCCCTCCACTTT. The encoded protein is CASSLAGVFDSPLHF.

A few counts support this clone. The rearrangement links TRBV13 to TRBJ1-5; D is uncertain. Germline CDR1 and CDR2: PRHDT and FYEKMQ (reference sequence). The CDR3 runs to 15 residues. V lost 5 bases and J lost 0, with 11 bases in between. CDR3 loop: CASSLQGSSNQPQHF. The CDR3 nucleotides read TGTGCCAGCAGCCTTCAAGGGAGTAGCAATCAGCCCCAGCATTTT.

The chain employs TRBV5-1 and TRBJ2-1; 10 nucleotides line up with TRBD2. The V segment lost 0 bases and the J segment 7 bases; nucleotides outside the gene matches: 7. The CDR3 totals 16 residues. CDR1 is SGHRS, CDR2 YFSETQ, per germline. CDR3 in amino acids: CASSLEVLAGSNEQFF. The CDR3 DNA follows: TGCGCCAGCAGCTTGGAGGTACTAGCGGGGAGTAATGAGCAGTTCTTC.

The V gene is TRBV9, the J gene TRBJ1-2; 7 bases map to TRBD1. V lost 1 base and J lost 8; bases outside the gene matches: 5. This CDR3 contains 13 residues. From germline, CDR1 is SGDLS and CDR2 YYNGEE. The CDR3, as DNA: TGTGCCAGCAGCGTACTGACAGGGCGGGGCTACACCTTC. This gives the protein CASSVLTGRGYTF. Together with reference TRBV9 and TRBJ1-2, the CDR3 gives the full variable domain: DSGVTQTPKHLITATGQRVTLRCSPRSGDLSVYWYQQSLDQGLQFLIQYYNGEERAKGNILERFSAQQFPDLHSELNLSSLELGDSALYFCASSVLTGRGYTFGSGTRLTVV.

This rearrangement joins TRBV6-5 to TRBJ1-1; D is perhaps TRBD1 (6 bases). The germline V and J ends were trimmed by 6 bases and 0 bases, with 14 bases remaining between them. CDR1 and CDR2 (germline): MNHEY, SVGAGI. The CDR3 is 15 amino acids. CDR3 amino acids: CASRPGGYMNTEAFF. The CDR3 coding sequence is TGTGCCAGCAGACCCGGGGGCTACATGAACACTGAAGCTTTCTTT.

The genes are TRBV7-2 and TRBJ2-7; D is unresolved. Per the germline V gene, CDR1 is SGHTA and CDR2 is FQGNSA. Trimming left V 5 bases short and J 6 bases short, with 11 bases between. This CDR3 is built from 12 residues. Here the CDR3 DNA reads TGTGCCAGCAGCCCGCTCCCCGGCGAGCAGTACTTC. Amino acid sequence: CASSPLPGEQYF.

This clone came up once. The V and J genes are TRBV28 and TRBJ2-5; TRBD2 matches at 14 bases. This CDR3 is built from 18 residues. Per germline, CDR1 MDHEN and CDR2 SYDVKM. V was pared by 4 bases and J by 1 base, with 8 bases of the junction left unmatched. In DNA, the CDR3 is TGTGCCAGCAGTTACCTAGGACTAGCGGGGGGTTCCCAAGAGACCCAGTACTTC. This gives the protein CASSYLGLAGGSQETQYF.